This T cell receptor (beta chain) was captured by sequencing in a study of identical twins. Study findings and constraints: Insertions were fewer in abundant cord blood beta clonotypes, whereas memory repertoires showed none of this pattern.

It was template switching that added a universal primer site, and there were unique molecular identifiers on the cDNA. MiXCR, run by TCRdb on the 5' RACE reads, gives a single entry per CDR3 protein. The data show 550,000 to 800,000 distinct CDR3 sequences, about 7.1% seen once. The V segment lost 5 bases and the J segment 6 bases; nucleotides outside the gene matches: 11. Germline V lookup: CDR1 SEHNR, CDR2 FQNEAQ (reference sequence). The length of the CDR3 is 16 residues. As regards this clonotype: Its antigen is as yet unknown.

Healthy Caucasian individuals made up all the donors. These records were also assigned to another study, of yellow fever vaccine responses in identical twins. As reported in that work: Each twin's T cell response to the vaccine was reported to look partly convergent and partly personalized.

The V gene is TRBV7-9, the J gene TRBJ1-1; 11 bases agree with TRBD1. The receptor's source is a woman between 18 and 30 years old in good health. Sequencing used PBMCs. The CDR3 DNA reads TGTGCCAGCAGCGCAAGGACAGGGGGCCCTTCATCTGAAGCTTTCTTT. This sequence encodes CASSARTGGPSSEAFF.